This passage covers 27 T cell receptor beta chains from one sample sequenced in a study of blood T cell repertoires in COVID-19. Produced via immunoSEQ multiplex PCR; TCRdb's table is partial and in-frame only. Of approximately 110,000 clones listed, more than 85% are singletons. The sequencing sample was made of peripheral blood. The receptors come from a man aged 50 to 60 with COVID-19, enrolled during active disease.

The chain combines TRBV4-2 with TRBJ2-7; 12 bases match TRBD2. Germline V lookup: CDR1 LGHNA, CDR2 YNFKEQ. V dropped 1 base and J dropped 0; count of bases not matched to a gene: 7. This CDR3 is built from 18 residues. The CDR3 DNA reads as TGTGCCAGCAGCCAAGGACTAGCGGGAGCAACCCTCTCCTACGAGCAGTACTTC. Translating it yields CASSQGLAGATLSYEQYF.

This clone came up once. This rearrangement joins TRBV12-3 or TRBV12-4 to TRBJ2-7; a weak D match, TRBD1 (6 bases). The CDR3 has 13 residues. The V end lost 5 bases, the J end lost 2 bases, and 10 bases lay between the germline ends. CDR3 DNA: TGTGCCAGCAGTGAACCAGGGGCCTACGAGCAGTACTTC. Protein: CASSEPGAYEQYF.

V and J are TRBV9 and TRBJ2-4, with TRBD1 as a possible D gene (5 bases). The CDR3 runs to 17 residues. V was shortened by 0 bases and J by 0 bases, with 13 bases between the two germline ends. The germline V gene encodes CDR1 SGDLS and CDR2 YYNGEE. The CDR3 loop reads CASSVEDRGIAKNIQYF. CDR3 DNA: TGTGCCAGCAGCGTAGAAGATAGGGGCATAGCCAAAAACATTCAGTACTTC.

The rearrangement joins TRBV19 to TRBJ2-3; possible D gene TRBD1, 6 bases. CDR3 length: 13 amino acids. CDR1 is LNHDA, CDR2 SQIVND, per germline (reference sequence). V dropped 6 bases and J dropped 1 base, with 8 bases sitting between them. The CDR3: CASRRQGTDTQYF. The CDR3 DNA follows: TGTGCCAGTAGACGACAGGGCACAGATACGCAGTATTTT.

The CDR3 protein is CATSDLRSGLGDTGELFF. The CDR3 nucleotides are TGTGCCACCAGTGATTTGCGGTCCGGACTAGGTGACACCGGGGAGCTGTTTTTT. The rearrangement uses TRBV24-1 and TRBJ2-2; 7 bases are shared with TRBD2. This CDR3 has 18 residues. The ends lost 0 bases at V and 3 bases at J; junction bases unmatched: 9. Germline V lookup: CDR1 KGHDR, CDR2 SFDVKD.

V is TRBV18 and J is TRBJ2-2, with D possibly being TRBD2 (5 bases). Looked up from germline, CDR1 is KGHSH and CDR2 is LQKENI. The CDR3 extends over 15 amino acids. V was trimmed by 2 bases and J by 4 bases, leaving 11 bases between them. The DNA of the CDR3 is TGTGCCAGCTCACCAATGGACTTCTCCACCGGGGAGCTGTTTTTT. It yields the protein CASSPMDFSTGELFF.

V usage is TRBV19 and J usage is TRBJ1-2, with 7 bases aligning to TRBD1. The CDR3 consists of 13 residues. Looked up from germline, CDR1 is LNHDA and CDR2 is SQIVND (reference sequence). V lost 4 bases and J lost 3; bases outside the gene matches: 2. Here the CDR3 DNA reads TGTGCCAGTAGTAGGGACAGATACTATGGCTACACCTTC. Its protein product is CASSRDRYYGYTF.

The V and J genes are TRBV28 and TRBJ1-3; no clear D. Germline CDR1 reads MDHEN; CDR2 reads SYDVKM. The V and J ends lost 5 bases and 4 bases respectively, with 9 bases between them. The CDR3 is 13 residues long. The CDR3 sequence is CASSAQRGNTIYF. For the CDR3, the DNA is TGTGCCAGCAGTGCCCAGAGGGGAAACACCATATATTTT.

The chain couples TRBV5-4 to TRBJ1-2; the D gene is possibly TRBD1 (5 bases). The CDR3 extends over 13 amino acids. V dropped 0 bases and J dropped 8 bases, with 11 bases sitting between them. Germline CDR1 reads SGHNT; CDR2 reads YYREEE (reference sequence). This chain's CDR3 is CASSLVQDQGYTF. In nucleotides, the CDR3 is TGTGCCAGCAGCTTGGTACAGGATCAGGGCTACACCTTC. Looking up the rest from reference TRBV5-4 and TRBJ1-2 gives the full variable domain: ETGVTQSPTHLIKTRGQQVTLRCSSQSGHNTVSWYQQALGQGPQFIFQYYREEENGRGNFPPRFSGLQFPNYSSELNVNALELDDSALYLCASSLVQDQGYTFGSGTRLTVV.

The V and J genes are TRBV6-5 and TRBJ1-4; 7 nucleotides agree with TRBD1. The CDR3 loop spans 15 amino acids. V gave up 0 bases and J gave up 4 bases; unmatched junction bases: 2. Per germline, CDR1 MNHEY and CDR2 SVGAGI. CDR3 in amino acids: CASSYSTGINEKLFF. The CDR3 bases are TGTGCCAGCAGTTACTCGACAGGGATTAATGAAAAACTGTTTTTT.

V gene TRBV6-5 combines with J gene TRBJ2-5, with D maybe TRBD2 (6 bases). V gave up 5 bases and J gave up 3 bases, with 13 bases separating them. Germline lookup yields CDR1 MNHEY and CDR2 SVGAGI. This CDR3 contains 14 residues. The CDR3 is CASSPGGREETQYF. CDR3 sequence (DNA): TGTGCCAGCAGTCCCGGGGGAAGGGAAGAGACCCAGTACTTC.

A single count supports this clone. The V and J genes are TRBV3-1 (or the pseudogene TRBV3-2) and TRBJ2-1; maybe TRBD2 (5 bases). In germline, CDR1 is LGHDT, CDR2 YNNKEL (reference sequence). Trimming stripped 1 base from V and 9 bases from J, with 16 bases between. This CDR3 has 15 amino acids. The CDR3 DNA is TGTGCCAGCAGCCAAGGAGGAGGTGAGCGATCTGAGCAGTTCTTC. Residues: CASSQGGGERSEQFF.

The J gene is TRBJ1-5, the V gene TRBV2, with D hard to call. Germline CDR1 reads SNHLY; CDR2 reads FYNNEI. The CDR3 runs 13 residues. V was cut by 3 bases and J by 6 bases, with 9 bases left in between. The CDR3 spells CASSEGSGQPQHF. The CDR3 DNA reads as TGTGCCAGCAGTGAGGGCTCTGGTCAGCCCCAGCATTTT.

The chain is built from TRBV28 and TRBJ1-2; 9 nucleotides match TRBD1. Germline V gives CDR1 MDHEN, CDR2 SYDVKM. There are 15 residues in the CDR3. V dropped 5 bases and J dropped 2; count of bases not matched to a gene: 6. Written as DNA, the CDR3 is TGTGCCAGCAGTACCCGGGACAGGGAGAACTATGGCTACACCTTC. The encoded protein is CASSTRDRENYGYTF.

V is TRBV12-3 or TRBV12-4 and J is TRBJ1-5; D perhaps matches TRBD1 (6 bases). The CDR3 is 12 residues long. Trimming shortened V by 6 bases and J by 7 bases, and 10 bases separated the two germline ends. As DNA, the CDR3 is TGTGCCAGCAGAGGGGGGGTCCAGCCCCAGCATTTT. Translated, it gives CASRGGVQPQHF.

In DNA, the CDR3 is TGTGCCAGCAGCCCCCACGGCTCTGGGGCCAACGTCCTGACTTTC. As protein: CASSPHGSGANVLTF. The chain combines TRBV9 with TRBJ2-6; no clear D. The V gene lost 4 bases and the J gene lost 0 bases, with 8 bases spanning the gap. The germline gives CDR1 SGDLS, CDR2 YYNGEE. The CDR3 has 15 amino acids.

CDR3 region: CASSPYGGDRGLTGNTIYF. In nucleotides, the CDR3 is TGTGCCAGCAGCCCCTACGGGGGGGACAGGGGGCTAACTGGAAACACCATATATTTT. The rearrangement joins TRBV21-1 to TRBJ1-3; whether TRBD1, the table's D call, matches the DNA was not checked. TRBV21-1 counts as a pseudogene. The CDR3 has 19 residues.

The chain combines TRBV6-2 or TRBV6-3 with TRBJ1-2, with D possibly being TRBD1 (5 bases). Trimming removed 0 bases from V and 6 bases from J, with 17 bases in between. CDR1 and CDR2 from the germline V gene are MNHEY and SVGEGT. The CDR3 spans 16 residues. The CDR3 DNA sequence: TGTGCCAGCAGTTACTCCCGCGGTGGGGCGGGAGATGGCTACACCTTC. Its protein product is CASSYSRGGAGDGYTF.

The chain recombines TRBV19 with TRBJ2-7, with 10 bases lining up with TRBD1. CDR3 length: 13 residues. The junction had 0 bases not matched to a gene; V was cut back by 5 bases and J by 2 bases. Germline CDR1 is LNHDA and CDR2 is SQIVND (reference sequence). CDR3: CASSDRGPYEQYF. The CDR3 DNA is TGTGCCAGTAGTGACAGGGGGCCCTACGAGCAGTACTTC. Filled out from reference TRBV19 and TRBJ2-7, the complete variable domain reads DGGITQSPKYLFRKEGQNVTLSCEQNLNHDAMYWYRQDPGQGLRLIYYSQIVNDFQKGDIAEGYSVSREKKESFPLTVTSAQKNPTAFYLCASSDRGPYEQYFGPGTRLTVT.

This rearrangement joins TRBV3-1 (or the pseudogene TRBV3-2) to TRBJ1-3; 7 bases are a match to TRBD1. The V segment lost 6 bases and the J segment 1 base; nucleotides outside the gene matches: 3. The CDR3 runs to 14 residues. Germline values: CDR1 LGHDT, CDR2 YNNKEL (reference sequence). The DNA of the CDR3 is TGTGCCAGCAGTCGACAGGGATCTGGAAACACCATATATTTT. Translated: CASSRQGSGNTIYF.

This clone was seen only a few times. The chain uses TRBV11-2 and TRBJ2-1, with D perhaps matching TRBD2 (6 bases). V was trimmed by 5 bases and J by 10 bases, leaving 12 bases between them. Germline V gene lookup returns CDR1 SGHAT and CDR2 FQNNGV. CDR3 length: 12 amino acids. The CDR3, as DNA: TGTGCCAGCAGCACCGGGGGACGGGAGCAGTTCTTC. It codes for CASSTGGREQFF.

This chain joins TRBV7-2 and TRBJ2-2; D possibly corresponds to TRBD2 (5 bases). The CDR3 loop spans 15 amino acids. The V gene's germline CDR1 is SGHTA and CDR2 FQGNSA. The V and J ends lost 0 bases and 5 bases respectively, with 10 bases between them. DNA of the CDR3: TGTGCCAGCAGCTTAGCGGGAGCTCGGACCGGGGAGCTGTTTTTT. This encodes CASSLAGARTGELFF.

The J gene is TRBJ1-1, the V gene TRBV10-2, with TRBD1 matching 10 bases. In germline, CDR1 is WSHSY, CDR2 SAAADI. J gave up 3 bases and V 4 bases, and 2 bases lay outside the gene matches. The CDR3 is 14 residues long. CDR3: CASSGDRGHTEAFF. In nucleotides, the CDR3 is TGCGCCAGCAGTGGAGACAGGGGGCACACTGAAGCTTTCTTT.

The chain uses TRBV6-5 and TRBJ2-7, with 14 bases fitting TRBD2. The V gene's germline CDR1 is MNHEY and CDR2 SVGAGI. The CDR3 is 15 amino acids. With V trimmed by 8 bases and J by 7 bases, 10 bases remained unmatched. The CDR3 region has the DNA TGTGCCAGCTGGACCGGGACTAGCGGGAGTAGTGAGCAGTACTTC. This encodes CASWTGTSGSSEQYF.

The chain links TRBV19 to TRBJ2-3; 7 bases match TRBD2. With 5 bases clipped from V and 0 bases from J, the junction kept 5 bases outside the gene matches. This CDR3 region has 15 residues. Germline V gene lookup returns CDR1 LNHDA and CDR2 SQIVND (reference sequence). For the CDR3, the DNA is TGTGCCAGTAGTTCTAGCGGAGCTAGCACAGATACGCAGTATTTT. It specifies CASSSSGASTDTQYF.

This chain uses TRBV7-2 with TRBJ2-1; the match to TRBD2 covers 7 bases. CDR1 is SGHTA, CDR2 FQGNSA, per germline. This CDR3 is 15 amino acids long. Trimming took 4 bases from V and 6 from J; bases not matched to a gene: 9. Written as DNA, the CDR3 is TGTGCCAGCAGCTCCATGGGCAGGGAGGGCAATGAGCAGTTCTTC. Its translation is CASSSMGREGNEQFF.

CDR3 sequence (DNA): TGCGCCAGCAGCCCCGGGGTGGCCGGGGAGCTGTTTTTT. It yields the protein CASSPGVAGELFF. V is TRBV10-2 and J is TRBJ2-2, with D maybe TRBD2 (5 bases). This CDR3 contains 13 residues. Germline CDR1 reads WSHSY; CDR2 reads SAAADI. V lost 6 bases to trimming and J lost 6 bases, with 11 bases between them.